The T cell receptor beta chain described here comes from a study of cytomegalovirus exposure and HLA in healthy donors. Study context: One earlier analysis, a look at roughly 180 million T cells, found 117 million unique TCR beta sequences. Points from the study as a whole: Later genetic work tied a missense DCLRE1C variant to beta-chain V and J trimming.

This CDR3 has 13 amino acids. V was clipped by 4 bases and J by 8 bases; unmatched bases: 5. Germline CDR1 and CDR2: SGHRS and YFSETQ. This clone was found a few times. The antigen remains unidentified. PCR was performed using 60 Vbeta and 13 Jbeta primers. The repertoire was sequenced with immunoSEQ multiplex PCR; TCRdb's copy has only in-frame clones and lacks some. The profile shows about 180,000 clones, 70% to 80% of them singletons. These donors, healthy bone marrow donors, were studied. The V call is TRBV5-1, the J call TRBJ1-2; 10 bases align to TRBD1. The sequenced sample consisted of PBMCs. This sequence originates from a man younger than 35 in good health and CMV-seronegative. The CDR3 sequence is CASSEGQGRGYTF. The CDR3 nucleotides are TGCGCCAGCAGCGAGGGACAGGGGAGAGGCTACACCTTC.